This T cell receptor beta chain emerged from a study of OX40 agonist ivuxolimab in advanced cancers. For the study at large: Dose-escalation patients were diagnosed with hepatocellular carcinoma, melanoma, renal cell cancer or head and neck cancer. Notes on the study in general: CD8+ T cells (on average) carried more expanded clones than CD4+ T cells. There were also nonresponders showing low normalized T-cell clonal expansion.

The assay was immunoSEQ multiplex PCR, and TCRdb's table has in-frame clones only and misses some. Among roughly 50,000 clones, approximately 83% were seen once, and the ten largest hold about an eighth. Autoimmune disease history or systemic immunosuppression barred patients. Remarks on this clone: Its antigen remains unidentified.

The sequencing used CD4+ or CD8+ T cells sorted from blood, collected in a trial of the OX40 agonist ivuxolimab. This sequence originates from an adult with an advanced solid tumor such as melanoma, head and neck, liver or kidney cancer.

The CDR3 region is CASSDSNSGAWYNEQFF. In DNA, the CDR3 is TGTGCCAGCAGCGATTCCAATAGCGGGGCCTGGTACAATGAGCAGTTCTTC. The rearrangement links TRBV11-1 to TRBJ2-1; 8 nucleotides line up with TRBD2. Germline CDR1 is SGHAT and CDR2 is FQDESV (reference sequence). The J segment lost 4 bases and the V segment lost 5 bases, leaving 13 bases of the junction unmatched. This CDR3 contains 17 residues.